This T cell receptor (beta chain) was documented in a study of blood T cell repertoires in COVID-19. There are 14 residues in the CDR3. The trim removed 5 bases at V and 3 bases at J, leaving 4 bases unmatched. CDR1 and CDR2 (germline): MGHDK, SYGVNS. Individuals aged about 18 to 100 years were recruited from about two dozen US areas. Participants' own reports of clinical history determined their cohort assignment. Repertoires were generated with immunoSEQ multiplex PCR, while TCRdb's copy carries only in-frame clones and drops some. Of some 320,000 clones detected, roughly 86% appear once; the ten largest clones hold approximately 5%.

The receptor comes from a woman aged 25 to 39 who had recovered from COVID-19. Sequenced input: PBMCs or T cells enriched from blood (not recorded which). The chain links TRBV25-1 to TRBJ1-2, with TRBD1 matching 9 bases. The CDR3 DNA follows: TGTGCCAGCAGTCCACAGGGGGCTTACTATGGCTACACCTTC. The encoded protein is CASSPQGAYYGYTF.